The 20 T cell receptor beta chains in this list originate from one sample, sequenced in a study of blood T cell repertoires in COVID-19. Data came from immunoSEQ multiplex PCR; TCRdb stores just in-frame clones and leaves some out. The table has around 310,000 clones, around 89% seen once. The sample was PBMCs or T cells enriched from blood (not recorded which). The receptors come from a woman in her forties who had recovered from COVID-19.

The chain recombines TRBV7-2 with TRBJ1-2, with 7 bases aligning to TRBD1. Per the germline V gene, CDR1 is SGHTA and CDR2 is FQGNSA. Trimming removed 5 bases from V and 2 bases from J; junction bases left unmatched: 5. The CDR3 consists of 14 residues. Here the CDR3 DNA reads TGTGCCAGCAGCCCTACAGGGGCCAACTATGGCTACACCTTC. This codes for CASSPTGANYGYTF.

This chain links TRBV24-1 with TRBJ2-3; weak D call: TRBD1 (7 bases). Germline V gives CDR1 KGHDR, CDR2 SFDVKD. The CDR3 consists of 15 residues. V was trimmed by 3 bases and J by 3 bases, leaving 12 bases between them. This CDR3 reads CATSDPQGRTDTQYF. The CDR3 bases are TGTGCCACCAGTGATCCACAGGGGAGGACAGATACGCAGTATTTT.

The chain joins TRBV6-4 to TRBJ1-1; 8 positions agree with TRBD1. V was clipped by 6 bases and J by 4 bases; unmatched bases: 7. This CDR3 comprises 14 residues. CDR1 MRHNA and CDR2 SNTAGT come from the germline V gene. CDR3 nucleotides: TGTGCCAGCAGGCCGGACAGGGAGAGCACTGAAGCTTTCTTT. Translated, it gives CASRPDRESTEAFF.

This chain links TRBV7-2 with TRBJ1-3; D is perhaps TRBD1 (5 bases). Germline CDR1 reads SGHTA; CDR2 reads FQGNSA. This CDR3 contains 14 residues. V was clipped by 5 bases and J by 0 bases, with 8 bases between them. Here the CDR3 reads CASSGTVSGNTIYF. The CDR3 region has the DNA TGTGCCAGCAGCGGGACTGTCTCTGGAAACACCATATATTTT.

The V and J genes are TRBV28 and TRBJ1-6; D ambiguous. CDR1 MDHEN and CDR2 SYDVKM come from the germline V gene. This CDR3 has 12 amino acids. With 1 base removed from V and 10 bases from J, the gap between germline ends came to 5 bases. The CDR3 loop is CASSLSYSPLHF. In nucleotides, the CDR3 is TGTGCCAGCAGTTTATCCTACTCACCCCTCCACTTT.

The V gene is TRBV9, the J gene TRBJ2-5; D is unresolved. V lost 0 bases, J lost 5 bases, and 8 bases lay in between. Germline CDR1 reads SGDLS; CDR2 reads YYNGEE. The CDR3 sequence is 13 residues long. Here the CDR3 reads CASSVGPIETQYF. Written as DNA, the CDR3 is TGTGCCAGCAGCGTAGGTCCAATCGAGACCCAGTACTTC.

The CDR3 spells CASSSGLQETQYF. DNA of the CDR3: TGTGCCAGCAGCAGCGGACTACAAGAGACCCAGTACTTC. This sequence joins TRBV5-4 and TRBJ2-5; possibly TRBD2 for D (6 bases). The germline CDR1 and CDR2 sequences are SGHNT and YYREEE (reference sequence). The CDR3 length is 13 residues. The V gene lost 4 bases and the J gene lost 2 bases, with 9 bases spanning the gap.

The chain is built from TRBV7-6 and TRBJ2-7, with 11 bases lining up with TRBD2. The CDR3 consists of 16 residues. Germline CDR1 is SGHVS and CDR2 is FNYEAQ. Trimming cost V 5 bases and J 0 bases; bases outside gene matches: 6. CDR3 loop: CASSPTGTSGSYEQYF. In DNA form, the CDR3 reads TGTGCCAGCAGCCCAACCGGGACTAGCGGCTCCTACGAGCAGTACTTC.

This chain connects TRBV3-1 (or the pseudogene TRBV3-2) to TRBJ2-6, with 7 bases identical to TRBD1. The germline gives CDR1 LGHDT, CDR2 YNNKEL (reference sequence). This CDR3 has 18 amino acids. J lost 0 bases, V lost 1 base, and 6 bases had no gene match. The CDR3 nucleotides read TGTGCCAGCAGCCAAGTTTGGACAGGTAACTCTGGGGCCAACGTCCTGACTTTC. Protein sequence: CASSQVWTGNSGANVLTF.

The chain couples TRBV28 to TRBJ2-7; D possibly corresponds to TRBD2 (5 bases). There are 14 residues in the CDR3. Germline loops: CDR1 MDHEN, CDR2 SYDVKM. The V gene lost 7 bases and the J gene lost 1 base, with 14 bases spanning the gap. Here the CDR3 DNA reads TGTGCCAGCACCCTGAGGGCTTATTCCTACGAGCAGTACTTC. Protein sequence: CASTLRAYSYEQYF.

J is TRBJ1-5 and V is TRBV13, with TRBD1 as a possible D gene (5 bases). Germline CDR1 reads PRHDT; CDR2 reads FYEKMQ (reference sequence). The CDR3 is 15 residues long. Trimming cost V 0 bases and J 3 bases, with 9 bases left between them. This CDR3 reads CASSLGPRDNQPQHF. In DNA, the CDR3 is TGTGCCAGCAGCTTAGGCCCCAGGGACAATCAGCCCCAGCATTTT.

The rearrangement links TRBV19 to TRBJ2-1; TRBD1 matches 7 bases. The ends lost 3 bases at V and 0 bases at J; junction bases unmatched: 2. In germline, CDR1 is LNHDA, CDR2 SQIVND (reference sequence). The CDR3 is 15 residues long. The CDR3 is CASSMAGGSYNEQFF. CDR3 nucleotides: TGTGCCAGTAGTATGGCAGGGGGCTCCTACAATGAGCAGTTCTTC. Combining the CDR3 with reference TRBV19 and TRBJ2-1 gives the whole variable domain DGGITQSPKYLFRKEGQNVTLSCEQNLNHDAMYWYRQDPGQGLRLIYYSQIVNDFQKGDIAEGYSVSREKKESFPLTVTSAQKNPTAFYLCASSMAGGSYNEQFFGPGTRLTVL.

The V gene is TRBV9, the J gene TRBJ1-6, with D perhaps TRBD1 (6 bases). Trimming left V 4 bases short and J 11 bases short, with 19 bases between. CDR1 is SGDLS and CDR2 is YYNGEE in the germline V gene. There are 15 residues in the CDR3. The CDR3 DNA reads as TGTGCCAGCAGCTGGAACAGGGCTTCCATGGCACCCCTCCACTTT. Protein product: CASSWNRASMAPLHF.

The chain is built from TRBV27 and TRBJ2-7; D ambiguous. Germline lookup yields CDR1 MNHEY and CDR2 SMNVEV (reference sequence). The CDR3 loop spans 14 amino acids. V was shortened by 4 bases and J by 2 bases, with 12 bases between the two germline ends. In DNA, the CDR3 is TGTGCCAGCAGTTCGAACTCCCGCGCCTACGAGCAGTACTTC. Translating it yields CASSSNSRAYEQYF.

The chain uses TRBV9 and TRBJ1-4, with 8 bases aligning to TRBD1. The CDR3 runs 15 residues. Germline V gene lookup returns CDR1 SGDLS and CDR2 YYNGEE. The junction had 5 bases not matched to a gene; V was cut back by 2 bases and J by 5 bases. As DNA, the CDR3 is TGTGCCAGCAGCGTTAAGGACAGGGCAAATGAAAAACTGTTTTTT. Translating it yields CASSVKDRANEKLFF. Filled out from reference TRBV9 and TRBJ1-4, the complete variable domain reads DSGVTQTPKHLITATGQRVTLRCSPRSGDLSVYWYQQSLDQGLQFLIQYYNGEERAKGNILERFSAQQFPDLHSELNLSSLELGDSALYFCASSVKDRANEKLFFGSGTQLSVL.

With regard to this clone: The junction and the germline gene differ at one end; a read error may be behind it. The chain joins TRBV9 to TRBJ2-7; 11 bases match TRBD1. Germline V gene lookup returns CDR1 SGDLS and CDR2 YYNGEE. The CDR3 extends over 16 amino acids. The CDR3 bases are TGTGCCAGCAGCGTCGAGGGACAGGGGGTCTCCGACGAGCAGTACTTC. It encodes CASSVEGQGVSDEQYF. The full variable domain, with the rest looked up from reference TRBV9 and TRBJ2-7, is DSGVTQTPKHLITATGQRVTLRCSPRSGDLSVYWYQQSLDQGLQFLIQYYNGEERAKGNILERFSAQQFPDLHSELNLSSLELGDSALYFCASSVEGQGVSDEQYFGPGTRLTVT.

The chain recombines TRBV4-3 with TRBJ2-5; tentatively, D is TRBD2 (5 bases). The CDR3 is 15 amino acids. Per germline, CDR1 LGHNA and CDR2 YSLEER. The V gene lost 4 bases and the J gene lost 1 base, with 13 bases spanning the gap. DNA for the CDR3: TGCGCCAGCAGCCGGGAAGGAGGTAGCCAAGAGACCCAGTACTTC. Protein sequence: CASSREGGSQETQYF.

The gene calls are TRBV27 and TRBJ2-7, with 9 bases identical to TRBD1. The CDR3 totals 15 residues. Germline V gene sequence: CDR1 MNHEY, CDR2 SMNVEV (reference sequence). Trimming at V came to 3 bases and at J to 0 bases, leaving 3 bases not matched to a gene. The CDR3 here is CASSLGTGSSYEQYF. The CDR3 coding sequence is TGTGCCAGCAGTTTGGGGACAGGGAGCTCCTACGAGCAGTACTTC.

The CDR3 DNA is TGTGCCAGCAGCCTTGACAGCTCAACTAATGAAAAACTGTTTTTT. It specifies CASSLDSSTNEKLFF. J is TRBJ1-4 and V is TRBV7-2; the D gene is possibly TRBD1 (5 bases). The V and J ends lost 5 bases and 0 bases respectively, with 10 bases between them. The CDR3 length is 15 residues. In germline, CDR1 is SGHTA, CDR2 FQGNSA.

This clone appeared a single time. The rearrangement uses TRBV9 and TRBJ2-7, with 7 bases fitting TRBD1. CDR1 SGDLS and CDR2 YYNGEE come from the germline V gene. V was clipped by 0 bases and J by 2 bases; unmatched bases: 11. CDR3 length: 17 amino acids. DNA for the CDR3: TGTGCCAGCAGCGTAGGGTCCAGACAGGGAATTCCCTACGAGCAGTACTTC. Its translation is CASSVGSRQGIPYEQYF. Complete variable domain (other parts from reference TRBV9 and TRBJ2-7): DSGVTQTPKHLITATGQRVTLRCSPRSGDLSVYWYQQSLDQGLQFLIQYYNGEERAKGNILERFSAQQFPDLHSELNLSSLELGDSALYFCASSVGSRQGIPYEQYFGPGTRLTVT.